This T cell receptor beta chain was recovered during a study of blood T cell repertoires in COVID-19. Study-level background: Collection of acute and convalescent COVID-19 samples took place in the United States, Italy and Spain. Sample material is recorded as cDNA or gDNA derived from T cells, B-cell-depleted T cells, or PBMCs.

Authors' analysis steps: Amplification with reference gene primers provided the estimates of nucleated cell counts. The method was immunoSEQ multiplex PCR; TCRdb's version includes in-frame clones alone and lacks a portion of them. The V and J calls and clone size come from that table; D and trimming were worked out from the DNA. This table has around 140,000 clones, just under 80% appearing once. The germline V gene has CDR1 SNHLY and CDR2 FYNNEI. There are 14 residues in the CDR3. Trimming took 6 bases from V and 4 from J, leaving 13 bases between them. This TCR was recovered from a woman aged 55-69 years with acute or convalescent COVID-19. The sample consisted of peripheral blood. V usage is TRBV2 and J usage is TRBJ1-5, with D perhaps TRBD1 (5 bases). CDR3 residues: CASSDRQYNQPQHF. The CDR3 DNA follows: TGTGCCAGCAGCGATAGACAGTATAATCAGCCCCAGCATTTT. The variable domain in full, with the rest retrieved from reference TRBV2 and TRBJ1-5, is EPEVTQTPSHQVTQMGQEVILRCVPISNHLYFYWYRQILGQKVEFLVSFYNNEISEKSEIFDDQFSVERPDGSNFTLKIRSTKLEDSAMYFCASSDRQYNQPQHFGDGTRLSIL.